The clone carrying this T cell receptor (beta chain) was picked up one time. What it recognizes is unknown. The ends lost 2 bases at V and 4 bases at J; junction bases unmatched: 16. CDR1 is MNHNS, CDR2 SASEGT, per germline. The CDR3 loop spans 21 amino acids. Profiled with immunoSEQ multiplex PCR; TCRdb holds only in-frame clones, not every one. The table has about 59,000 clones, approximately 68% seen once; the top ten hold about 8.5%. This entry is derived from a study of radiotherapy plus CTLA-4 blockade in lung cancer. Findings and caveats of the study: Peripheral blood showed expansion of tumor-derived TCR clones after radiotherapy and ipilimumab.

This material consisted of peripheral blood, taken from a patient treated with radiotherapy plus ipilimumab. The chain links TRBV6-1 to TRBJ2-1, with 14 bases identical to TRBD2. The sequence came from a human donor with non-small cell lung cancer whose response to radiotherapy plus ipilimumab could not be evaluated. The CDR3 DNA follows: TGTGCCAGCAGTGAAAGGTTGTCGGGACTAGCGGGAGTGGCATATTACAATGAGCAGTTCTTC. Its translation: CASSERLSGLAGVAYYNEQFF.